Each of the 9 T cell receptor beta chains below was sequenced from the same sample in a study of T-cell memory formation after mild COVID-19. In TCRdb, the 5' RACE reads were re-called with MiXCR into one record per CDR3 protein. In the table there are over 500,000 distinct CDR3 sequences, 15% to 20% of which are singletons. Sample: PBMCs or a T cell subset sorted from them (not recorded which). The receptors were gathered from an adult woman who had mild COVID-19 (a few samples of this study predate the infection). Cell type and time point are not known.

J is TRBJ2-3 and V is TRBV12-3 or TRBV12-4; D is undetermined. This CDR3 is 14 amino acids long. The V end lost 2 bases, the J end lost 1 base, and 7 bases lay between the germline ends. The CDR3 region is CASSLLIGTDTQYF. The CDR3 DNA is TGTGCCAGCAGTTTACTCATCGGCACAGATACGCAGTATTTT.

This rearrangement joins TRBV20-1 to TRBJ2-7; 9 positions agree with TRBD2. With 6 bases clipped from V and 5 bases from J, the junction kept 11 bases outside the gene matches. The CDR3 is made up of 14 amino acids. Germline V gene data show CDR1 as DFQATT and CDR2 as SNEGSKA (reference sequence). The CDR3 protein is CSAQGLADRNEQYF. The CDR3 DNA follows: TGCAGTGCCCAGGGACTAGCTGACCGGAACGAGCAGTACTTC.

This clonotype was counted a few times. The J gene is TRBJ2-3, the V gene TRBV19; D may be TRBD1 (7 bases). V dropped 5 bases and J dropped 3 bases, with 18 bases sitting between them. The germline gives CDR1 LNHDA, CDR2 SQIVND (reference sequence). The CDR3 is made up of 16 amino acids. Here the CDR3 reads CASSARDSLATDTQYF. DNA for the CDR3: TGTGCCAGTAGTGCCCGGGACAGCCTAGCGACAGATACGCAGTATTTT. The whole variable domain, remainder taken from reference TRBV19 and TRBJ2-3, is DGGITQSPKYLFRKEGQNVTLSCEQNLNHDAMYWYRQDPGQGLRLIYYSQIVNDFQKGDIAEGYSVSREKKESFPLTVTSAQKNPTAFYLCASSARDSLATDTQYFGPGTRLTVL.

This clonotype was counted a few times. This chain joins TRBV20-1 and TRBJ1-1; 7 bases fit TRBD1. The junction had 2 bases not matched to a gene; V was cut back by 3 bases and J by 7 bases. CDR1 is DFQATT and CDR2 is SNEGSKA in the germline V gene (reference sequence). The CDR3 length is 11 residues. This chain's CDR3 is CSARGTVEAFF. DNA for the CDR3: TGCAGTGCTAGGGGGACAGTTGAAGCTTTCTTT.

This clonotype has just a few counts. CDR3 residues: CASRRPLVGMNTEAFF. The DNA for the CDR3 is TGTGCCAGCAGGCGGCCCCTGGTTGGGATGAACACTGAAGCTTTCTTT. The rearrangement uses TRBV6-2 or TRBV6-3 and TRBJ1-1; D is unresolved. Per germline, CDR1 MNHEY and CDR2 SVGEGT. The length of the CDR3 is 16 residues. The V end lost 6 bases, the J end lost 0 bases, and 17 bases lay between the germline ends.

This clonotype came up a few times. V gene TRBV13 combines with J gene TRBJ2-1, with 11 bases identical to TRBD2. There are 16 residues in the CDR3. Germline loops: CDR1 PRHDT, CDR2 FYEKMQ (reference sequence). V trimming: 5 bases; J trimming: 5 bases; junction bases outside the gene matches: 8. The CDR3 DNA sequence: TGTGCCAGCAGCCCCGGGACTAGCGGCATGAACAATGAGCAGTTCTTC. Its protein product is CASSPGTSGMNNEQFF.

This clonotype was detected a few times. This rearrangement joins TRBV7-2 to TRBJ1-2; D remains ambiguous. The germline V and J ends were trimmed by 2 bases and 8 bases, with 12 bases remaining between them. CDR3 length: 13 residues. Looked up from germline, CDR1 is SGHTA and CDR2 is FQGNSA. CDR3 sequence: CASSLSSAEGYTF. The CDR3 DNA reads TGTGCCAGCAGCTTATCTTCGGCCGAGGGCTACACCTTC.

The chain employs TRBV5-1 and TRBJ1-1; perhaps TRBD1 as D (5 bases). The germline V gene encodes CDR1 SGHRS and CDR2 YFSETQ. V lost 0 bases and J 3 bases, leaving 12 bases between the germline ends. The length of the CDR3 is 15 residues. The chain's CDR3 is CASSLAGGSYTEAFF. The CDR3 coding sequence is TGCGCCAGCAGCTTGGCGGGGGGGAGCTACACTGAAGCTTTCTTT.

The genes are TRBV12-3 or TRBV12-4 and TRBJ1-2; D call uncertain. Trimming removed 7 bases from V and 5 bases from J, with 14 bases in between. The CDR3 loop spans 13 amino acids. CDR3 in amino acids: CASTLGVSYGYTF. The CDR3 DNA reads as TGTGCCAGCACCCTCGGGGTCAGTTATGGCTACACCTTC.